The 18 T cell receptor beta chains reported below all come from one sample, sequenced in a study of cytomegalovirus exposure and HLA in healthy donors. The PCR made use of 60 Vbeta and 13 Jbeta primers. The repertoire was sequenced with immunoSEQ multiplex PCR; TCRdb's copy has only in-frame clones and lacks some. Among about 160,000 clones listed, 77% were seen once. The sequenced sample was PBMCs. Receptor source: a man aged 30-40 years in good health and CMV-seropositive.

DNA of the CDR3: TGTGCCAGCAGCGTAGCGGCGGGGGCTTCCTACGAGCAGTACTTC. Amino acids: CASSVAAGASYEQYF. The chain links TRBV9 to TRBJ2-7, with D maybe TRBD2 (7 bases). V lost 0 bases, J lost 1 base, and 11 bases lay in between. Germline V gene sequence: CDR1 SGDLS, CDR2 YYNGEE. This CDR3 spans 15 amino acids.

A few counts support this clone. The rearrangement joins TRBV11-3 to TRBJ2-7; 10 bases map to TRBD1. V lost 4 bases to trimming and J lost 6 bases; unmatched junction nucleotides: 6. Germline V gene data show CDR1 as SGHNT and CDR2 as YENEEA. The CDR3 is 14 residues long. The chain's CDR3 is CASSSGTGAAEQYF. Written as DNA, the CDR3 is TGTGCCAGCAGCTCCGGGACAGGGGCGGCCGAGCAGTACTTC.

V gene TRBV11-2 combines with J gene TRBJ1-2, with TRBD1 matching 7 bases. CDR1 and CDR2 from the germline V gene are SGHAT and FQNNGV. The CDR3 is made up of 12 amino acids. Trimming took 5 bases from V and 8 from J; bases not matched to a gene: 5. The DNA of the CDR3 is TGTGCCAGCAGCATAGGGGGCGGCGGCTACACCTTC. Its translation: CASSIGGGGYTF. Filled out from reference TRBV11-2 and TRBJ1-2, the complete variable domain reads EAGVAQSPRYKIIEKRQSVAFWCNPISGHATLYWYQQILGQGPKLLIQFQNNGVVDDSQLPKDRFSAERLKGVDSTLKIQPAKLEDSAVYLCASSIGGGGYTFGSGTRLTVV.

This clone was observed a few times. This sequence joins TRBV11-2 and TRBJ1-4, with a possible D match to TRBD1 (5 bases). The CDR3 extends over 14 amino acids. Germline-derived CDR1 and CDR2 are SGHAT and FQNNGV. Trimming cost V 1 base and J 4 bases, with 7 bases left between them. The CDR3: CASSLGQYNEKLFF. CDR3 in DNA: TGTGCCAGCAGCTTAGGACAGTATAATGAAAAACTGTTTTTT.

The genes are TRBV7-3 and TRBJ2-1, with 8 bases that match TRBD1. Germline lookup yields CDR1 SGHTA and CDR2 FQGTGA. CDR3 length: 15 amino acids. With 4 bases clipped from V and 0 bases from J, the junction kept 2 bases outside the gene matches. The CDR3 sequence is CASSSGTGSYNEQFF. CDR3 bases: TGTGCCAGCAGCTCCGGGACAGGCTCCTACAATGAGCAGTTCTTC.

This clone was seen more than once but under ten times. This rearrangement joins TRBV2 to TRBJ2-4; D is undetermined. Trimming took off 7 bases at V and 8 bases at J, with 15 bases between the two ends. CDR3 length: 13 amino acids. Germline CDR1 reads SNHLY; CDR2 reads FYNNEI. The CDR3 bases are TGTGCCAGCACCGACAAGCCTTGGGACATTCAGTACTTC. Residues: CASTDKPWDIQYF.

This chain uses TRBV11-3 with TRBJ2-7; D might be TRBD1 (6 bases). Germline V CDR1 and CDR2: SGHNT, YENEEA. The CDR3 runs to 13 residues. V lost 1 base and J 3 bases, leaving 7 bases between the germline ends. DNA for the CDR3: TGTGCCAGCAGCTTAGGACAGGACTACGAGCAGTACTTC. Translation: CASSLGQDYEQYF. Using reference TRBV11-3 and TRBJ2-7 for the parts outside the CDR3, the full variable domain is EAGVVQSPRYKIIEKKQPVAFWCNPISGHNTLYWYLQNLGQGPELLIRYENEEAVDDSQLPKDRFSAERLKGVDSTLKIQPAELGDSAVYLCASSLGQDYEQYFGPGTRLTVT.

This chain joins TRBV9 and TRBJ1-2; tentative D call: TRBD1 (5 bases). Germline CDR1 is SGDLS and CDR2 is YYNGEE. V lost 0 bases, J lost 2 bases, and 11 bases lay in between. The CDR3 totals 15 residues. The CDR3 protein is CASSVAAGNNYGYTF. CDR3 bases: TGTGCCAGCAGCGTAGCGGCAGGGAACAACTATGGCTACACCTTC.

The chain carries TRBV5-1 and TRBJ1-2; weak D call: TRBD1 (6 bases). The germline CDR1 and CDR2 sequences are SGHRS and YFSETQ. The CDR3 is made up of 14 amino acids. V lost 4 bases to trimming and J lost 1 base, with 11 bases between them. The DNA for the CDR3 is TGCGCCAGCAGCCATGGACAGAGTAACTATGGCTACACCTTC. It yields the protein CASSHGQSNYGYTF.

V gene TRBV19 combines with J gene TRBJ2-7; TRBD1 matches at 8 bases. The CDR3 is 16 amino acids. With V trimmed by 4 bases and J by 2 bases, 10 bases remained unmatched. The germline CDR1 and CDR2 sequences are LNHDA and SQIVND (reference sequence). DNA for the CDR3: TGTGCCAGTAGTAGATCAGGGGGCAGCTCCACCTACGAGCAGTACTTC. Protein: CASSRSGGSSTYEQYF.

The chain couples TRBV5-1 to TRBJ2-7; TRBD1 agrees at 7 bases. This CDR3 comprises 13 residues. The germline V gene encodes CDR1 SGHRS and CDR2 YFSETQ. J gave up 5 bases and V 4 bases, and 6 bases lay outside the gene matches. This CDR3 is CASSIDRAHEQYF. For the CDR3, the DNA is TGCGCCAGCAGCATTGACAGGGCTCACGAGCAGTACTTC.

Notes on this clone: A junction boundary mismatches the germline segment, possibly from a read error. The chain has TRBV11-2 and TRBJ1-2, with D possibly matching TRBD1 (6 bases). CDR1 is SGHAT and CDR2 is FQNNGV in the germline V gene. This CDR3 region has 16 residues. The CDR3 protein is CASSLDPGGGYYGYTF. The CDR3 region has the DNA TGTGCCAGCAGCTTAGATCCGGGAGGGGGGTACTACGGCTACACCTTC.

This clone was observed once. This rearrangement joins TRBV7-9 to TRBJ2-1; tentatively, D is TRBD2 (6 bases). V shed 3 bases and J shed 4 bases, with 13 bases lying between them. The germline gives CDR1 SEHNR, CDR2 FQNEAQ (reference sequence). There are 15 residues in the CDR3. This chain's CDR3 is CASSFLPSVYNEQFF. CDR3 bases: TGTGCCAGCAGCTTTCTACCTAGCGTATACAATGAGCAGTTCTTC.

This clone was seen only once. The rearrangement links TRBV30 to TRBJ1-2; no reliable D call. V was pared by 0 bases and J by 4 bases, with 15 bases between. The CDR3 is made up of 15 amino acids. Germline lookup yields CDR1 GTSNPN and CDR2 SVGIG (reference sequence). The CDR3 region has the DNA TGTGCCTGGAGTGTTGTTGGGGTCGGAGGCTATGGCTACACCTTC. The encoded protein is CAWSVVGVGGYGYTF.

This clone was detected only once. The rearrangement joins TRBV7-3 to TRBJ1-5; the D gene is possibly TRBD1 (6 bases). The germline V gene has CDR1 SGHTA and CDR2 FQGTGA. The CDR3 spans 13 residues. Deletions cut 5 bases from V and 8 bases from J, with 13 bases between. As DNA, the CDR3 is TGTGCCAGCAGCGCCCAACGGACAGAGCCCCAGCATTTT. Translation: CASSAQRTEPQHF.

The chain joins TRBV9 to TRBJ2-5, with 11 bases identical to TRBD2. Germline CDR1 SGDLS, CDR2 YYNGEE. After removal of 0 bases from V and 5 bases from J, the junction contained 9 bases not matched to a gene. The CDR3 has 17 amino acids. CDR3 coding DNA: TGTGCCAGCAGCGTAGGGATTAGCGGGGGGGAAATGGAGACCCAGTACTTC. Its translation: CASSVGISGGEMETQYF.

The rearrangement uses TRBV6-1 and TRBJ1-4; D is possibly TRBD1 (6 bases). V was pared by 5 bases and J by 4 bases, with 14 bases between. The CDR3 extends over 15 amino acids. CDR1 is MNHNS, CDR2 SASEGT, per germline. CDR3 sequence: CASSPPDSLNEKLFF. The DNA for the CDR3 is TGTGCCAGCAGTCCCCCGGACAGCCTTAATGAAAAACTGTTTTTT.

The CDR3 spells CASRSLGTSALTQYF. The CDR3 region has the DNA TGTGCCAGCAGATCCTTAGGGACTAGCGCTCTTACGCAGTATTTT. V and J are TRBV2 and TRBJ2-3; 10 positions agree with TRBD2. Germline-derived CDR1 and CDR2 are SNHLY and FYNNEI. The CDR3 totals 15 residues. V shed 6 bases, J shed 8 bases, and the junction held 11 bases outside the gene matches.